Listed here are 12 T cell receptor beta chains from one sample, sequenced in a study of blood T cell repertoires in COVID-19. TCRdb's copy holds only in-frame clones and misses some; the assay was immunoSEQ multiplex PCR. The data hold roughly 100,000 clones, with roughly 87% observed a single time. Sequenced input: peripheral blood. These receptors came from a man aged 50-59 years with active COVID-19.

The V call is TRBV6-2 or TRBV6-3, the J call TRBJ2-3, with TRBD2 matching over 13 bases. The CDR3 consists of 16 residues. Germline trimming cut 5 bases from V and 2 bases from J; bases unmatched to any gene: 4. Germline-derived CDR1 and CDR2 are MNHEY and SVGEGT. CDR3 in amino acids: CASSRTSGGPTDTQYF. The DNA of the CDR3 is TGTGCCAGCAGTCGGACTAGCGGGGGTCCCACAGATACGCAGTATTTT.

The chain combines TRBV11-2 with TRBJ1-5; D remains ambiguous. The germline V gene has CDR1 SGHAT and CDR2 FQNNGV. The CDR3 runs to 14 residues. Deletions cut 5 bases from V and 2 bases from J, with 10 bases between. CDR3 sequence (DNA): TGTGCCAGCAGCCTCGACACGGGCAATCAGCCCCAGCATTTT. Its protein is CASSLDTGNQPQHF.

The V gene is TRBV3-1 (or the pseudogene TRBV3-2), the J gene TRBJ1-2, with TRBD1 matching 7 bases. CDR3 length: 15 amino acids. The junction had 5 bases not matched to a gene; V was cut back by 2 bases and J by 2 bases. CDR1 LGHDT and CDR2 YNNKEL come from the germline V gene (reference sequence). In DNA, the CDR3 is TGTGCCAGCAGCCAACCGACAGGGCCAAACTATGGCTACACCTTC. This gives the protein CASSQPTGPNYGYTF.

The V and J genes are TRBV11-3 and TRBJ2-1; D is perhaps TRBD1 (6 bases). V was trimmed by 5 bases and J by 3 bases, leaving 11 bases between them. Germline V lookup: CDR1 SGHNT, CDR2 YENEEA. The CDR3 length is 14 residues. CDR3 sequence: CASSKGDGYNEQFF. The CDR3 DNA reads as TGTGCCAGCAGCAAGGGGGACGGCTACAATGAGCAGTTCTTC. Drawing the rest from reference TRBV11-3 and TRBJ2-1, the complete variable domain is EAGVVQSPRYKIIEKKQPVAFWCNPISGHNTLYWYLQNLGQGPELLIRYENEEAVDDSQLPKDRFSAERLKGVDSTLKIQPAELGDSAVYLCASSKGDGYNEQFFGPGTRLTVL.

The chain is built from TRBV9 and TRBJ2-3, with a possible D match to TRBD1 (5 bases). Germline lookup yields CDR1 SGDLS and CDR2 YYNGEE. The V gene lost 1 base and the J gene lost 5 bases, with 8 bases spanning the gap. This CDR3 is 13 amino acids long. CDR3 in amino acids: CASSVWGEDTQYF. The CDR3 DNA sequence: TGTGCCAGCAGCGTATGGGGCGAAGATACGCAGTATTTT.

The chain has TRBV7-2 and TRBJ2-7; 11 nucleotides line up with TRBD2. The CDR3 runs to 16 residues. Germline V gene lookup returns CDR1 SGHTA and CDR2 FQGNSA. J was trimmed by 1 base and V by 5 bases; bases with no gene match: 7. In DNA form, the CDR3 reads TGTGCCAGCAGCCCCCAGGTAGCGGGGGGGTCCTACGAGCAGTACTTC. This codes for CASSPQVAGGSYEQYF.

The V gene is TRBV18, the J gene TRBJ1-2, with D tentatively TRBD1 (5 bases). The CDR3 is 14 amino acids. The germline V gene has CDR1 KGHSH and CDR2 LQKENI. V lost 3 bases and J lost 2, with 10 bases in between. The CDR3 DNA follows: TGTGCCAGCTCACCCGGACACCTCAACTATGGCTACACCTTC. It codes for CASSPGHLNYGYTF.

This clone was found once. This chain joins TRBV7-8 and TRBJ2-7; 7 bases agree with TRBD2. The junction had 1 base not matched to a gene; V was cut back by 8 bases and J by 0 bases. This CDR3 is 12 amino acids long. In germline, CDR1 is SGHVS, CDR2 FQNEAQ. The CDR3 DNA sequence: TGTGCCAGCCGGGGGGACTCCTACGAGCAGTACTTC. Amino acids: CASRGDSYEQYF.

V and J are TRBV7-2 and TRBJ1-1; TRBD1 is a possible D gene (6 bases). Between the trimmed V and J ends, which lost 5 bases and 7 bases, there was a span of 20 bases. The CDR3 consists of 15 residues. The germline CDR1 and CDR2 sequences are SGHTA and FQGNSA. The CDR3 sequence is CASSPRGGRISEAFF. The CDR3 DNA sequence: TGTGCCAGCAGCCCGCGGGGGGGGCGCATAAGTGAAGCTTTCTTT. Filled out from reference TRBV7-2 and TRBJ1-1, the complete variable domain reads GAGVSQSPSNKVTEKGKDVELRCDPISGHTALYWYRQSLGQGLEFLIYFQGNSAPDKSGLPSDRFSAERTGGSVSTLTIQRTQQEDSAVYLCASSPRGGRISEAFFGQGTRLTVV.

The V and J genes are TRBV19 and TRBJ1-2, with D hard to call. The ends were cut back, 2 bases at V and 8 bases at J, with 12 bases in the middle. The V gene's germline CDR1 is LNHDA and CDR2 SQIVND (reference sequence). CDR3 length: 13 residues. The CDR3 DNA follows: TGTGCCAGTAGTATATCTCTTACGAGGGGCTACACCTTC. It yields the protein CASSISLTRGYTF. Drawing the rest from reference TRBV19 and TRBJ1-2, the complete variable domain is DGGITQSPKYLFRKEGQNVTLSCEQNLNHDAMYWYRQDPGQGLRLIYYSQIVNDFQKGDIAEGYSVSREKKESFPLTVTSAQKNPTAFYLCASSISLTRGYTFGSGTRLTVV.

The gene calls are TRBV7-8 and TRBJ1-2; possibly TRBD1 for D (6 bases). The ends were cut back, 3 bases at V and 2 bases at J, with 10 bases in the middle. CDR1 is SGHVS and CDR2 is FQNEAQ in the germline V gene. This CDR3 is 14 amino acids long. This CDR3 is CASSFAGANYGYTF. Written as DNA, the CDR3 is TGTGCCAGCAGCTTTGCGGGGGCGAACTATGGCTACACCTTC.

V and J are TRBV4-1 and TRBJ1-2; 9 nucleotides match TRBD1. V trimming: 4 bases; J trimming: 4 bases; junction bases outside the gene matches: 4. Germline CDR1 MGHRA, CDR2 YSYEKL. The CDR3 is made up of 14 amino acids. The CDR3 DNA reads TGCGCCAGCAGCCGTACAGGGGGCACCTATGGCTACACCTTC. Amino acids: CASSRTGGTYGYTF.